A single sample gave rise to the 18 T cell receptor beta chains below, sequenced in a study of blood T cell repertoires in COVID-19. Here immunoSEQ multiplex PCR was the method, and the copy in TCRdb shows in-frame clones only, minus some. The sample lists about 80,000 clones, 75% to 90% seen once, with roughly 12% in the top ten. The sample comprised peripheral blood. The receptors were gathered from a man between 65 and 85 years old with active or convalescent COVID-19.

The J gene is TRBJ2-7, the V gene TRBV9, with D perhaps TRBD2 (6 bases). V was trimmed by 1 base and J by 2 bases, leaving 13 bases between them. Germline V CDR1 and CDR2: SGDLS, YYNGEE. This CDR3 comprises 15 residues. This CDR3 is CASSVLGSGTYEQYF. In nucleotides, the CDR3 is TGTGCCAGCAGCGTACTCGGTAGCGGTACCTACGAGCAGTACTTC.

This clone was seen a few times. The rearrangement uses TRBV4-1 and TRBJ2-2, with D unclear. The germline CDR1 and CDR2 sequences are MGHRA and YSYEKL. Trimming removed 8 bases from V and 1 base from J, with 11 bases in between. This CDR3 region has 14 residues. The CDR3 sequence is CASQKAVNTGELFF. For the CDR3, the DNA is TGCGCCAGCCAAAAGGCGGTGAACACCGGGGAGCTGTTTTTT.

The CDR3 DNA reads TGTGCCAGCAGTACAGGGAACTATGGCTACACCTTC. Translation gives CASSTGNYGYTF. V gene TRBV25-1 combines with J gene TRBJ1-2, with D perhaps TRBD1 (6 bases). The length of the CDR3 is 12 residues. Trimming removed 5 bases at V and 2 bases at J, with 6 bases between. In germline, CDR1 is MGHDK, CDR2 SYGVNS.

This clone appeared once. The chain has TRBV6-2 or TRBV6-3 and TRBJ2-2; 9 bases agree with TRBD1. J lost 5 bases, V lost 4 bases, and 11 bases had no gene match. This CDR3 is built from 17 residues. CDR1 is MNHEY and CDR2 is SVGEGT in the germline V gene. This chain's CDR3 is CASSSLEHGQGTGELFF. The CDR3 coding sequence is TGTGCCAGCAGTTCCCTCGAACATGGACAGGGGACCGGGGAGCTGTTTTTT.

V usage is TRBV12-3 or TRBV12-4 and J usage is TRBJ1-3; D is uncertain. The CDR3 totals 13 residues. Trimming left V 2 bases short and J 8 bases short, with 10 bases between. The CDR3 region is CASSLRGIYTIYF. The CDR3 nucleotides are TGTGCCAGCAGTTTACGGGGTATATACACCATATATTTT.

A single count supports this clone. The V call is TRBV30, the J call TRBJ2-7, with 9 bases matching TRBD1. This CDR3 has 14 residues. The V gene end was trimmed by 2 bases and the J gene end by 5 bases; junction bases not matched to a gene: 7. Per germline, CDR1 GTSNPN and CDR2 SVGIG (reference sequence). The DNA of the CDR3 is TGTGCCTGGAGTAACCGGGACAGGGCGGACGAGCAGTACTTC. Protein sequence: CAWSNRDRADEQYF. Filled out from reference TRBV30 and TRBJ2-7, the complete variable domain reads SQTIHQWPATLVQPVGSPLSLECTVEGTSNPNLYWYRQAAGRGLQLLFYSVGIGQISSEVPQNLSASRPQDRQFILSSKKLLLSDSGFYLCAWSNRDRADEQYFGPGTRLTVT.

The genes are TRBV5-8 and TRBJ2-2; D is perhaps TRBD1 (5 bases). The germline V gene has CDR1 SGHTS and CDR2 YDEGEE. The CDR3 has 15 amino acids. With 1 base removed from V and 5 bases from J, the gap between germline ends came to 12 bases. The CDR3: CASSLWIQGTGELFF. The CDR3, as DNA: TGTGCCAGCAGCTTGTGGATCCAGGGAACCGGGGAGCTGTTTTTT. Together with reference TRBV5-8 and TRBJ2-2, the CDR3 gives the full variable domain: EAGVTQSPTHLIKTRGQQATLRCSPISGHTSVYWYQQALGLGLQFLLWYDEGEERNRGNFPPRFSGRQFPNYSSELNVNALELEDSALYLCASSLWIQGTGELFFGEGSRLTVL.

The chain employs TRBV29-1 and TRBJ1-2; the match to TRBD1 covers 8 bases. V lost 6 bases, J lost 4 bases, and 10 bases stayed unmatched. This CDR3 has 14 amino acids. Per germline, CDR1 SQVTM and CDR2 ANQGSEA. This chain's CDR3 is CSVGSGGAGYGYTF. The CDR3 nucleotides are TGCAGCGTGGGCTCAGGGGGCGCGGGCTATGGCTACACCTTC.

The chain uses TRBV9 and TRBJ2-5; 11 bases agree with TRBD2. The CDR3 covers 17 residues. Germline CDR1 is SGDLS and CDR2 is YYNGEE. Unmatched junction bases numbered 5, after V lost 0 bases and J lost 1 base. The CDR3 reads CASSVGLAGNFQETQYF. In DNA form, the CDR3 reads TGTGCCAGCAGCGTAGGACTAGCGGGGAACTTCCAAGAGACCCAGTACTTC.

The chain couples TRBV6-4 to TRBJ1-5; 7 bases fit TRBD1. There are 15 residues in the CDR3. Germline V gene sequence: CDR1 MRHNA, CDR2 SNTAGT. V shed 6 bases, J shed 0 bases, and the junction held 5 bases outside the gene matches. The CDR3 loop reads CASRLTGDSNQPQHF. The CDR3 coding sequence is TGTGCCAGCAGATTAACAGGGGATAGCAATCAGCCCCAGCATTTT.

The DNA of the CDR3 is TGTGCCAGCAGCTTGGGGCAGGGGTTCTACGAGCAGTACTTC. Its protein product is CASSLGQGFYEQYF. The rearrangement joins TRBV5-5 to TRBJ2-7, with D perhaps matching TRBD1 (6 bases). This CDR3 contains 14 residues. V lost 0 bases and J 3 bases, leaving 10 bases between the germline ends. Germline V gene sequence: CDR1 SGHKS, CDR2 YYEKEE (reference sequence).

The rearrangement uses TRBV15 and TRBJ2-7, with D possibly being TRBD1 (6 bases). V lost 1 base to trimming and J lost 2 bases, with 12 bases between them. This CDR3 contains 15 residues. Germline CDR1 LNHNV, CDR2 YYDKDF (reference sequence). CDR3 amino acids: CATSRADRSTYEQYF. CDR3 bases: TGTGCCACCAGCAGAGCGGACAGATCGACCTACGAGCAGTACTTC.

This clone was counted once. This chain joins TRBV3-1 (or the pseudogene TRBV3-2) and TRBJ1-1, with D unresolved. Trimming shortened V by 0 bases and J by 11 bases, and 10 bases separated the two germline ends. The CDR3 runs 12 residues. Germline values: CDR1 LGHDT, CDR2 YNNKEL (reference sequence). The CDR3 DNA reads TGTGCCAGCAGCCAAGAAGGGAGGTTGGCTTTCTTT. Translating it yields CASSQEGRLAFF.

The chain uses TRBV4-1 and TRBJ1-4, with TRBD1 matching 11 bases. V lost 0 bases, J lost 7 bases, and 1 base stayed unmatched. The CDR3 contains 15 residues. Germline V gene lookup returns CDR1 MGHRA and CDR2 YSYEKL. DNA for the CDR3: TGCGCCAGCAGCCAAGAGGGACAGGGGGGTGAAAAACTGTTTTTT. This translates into CASSQEGQGGEKLFF.

The DNA of the CDR3 is TGTGCCAGCAGCCCCGGGGTAGCGGGGGGTCTAGCCAAAAACATTCAGTACTTC. Its translation: CASSPGVAGGLAKNIQYF. The chain carries TRBV5-6 and TRBJ2-4; 10 positions match TRBD2. V dropped 4 bases and J dropped 0; count of bases not matched to a gene: 10. Per germline, CDR1 SGHDT and CDR2 YYEEEE. The CDR3 totals 18 residues. The full variable domain, in which reference TRBV5-6 and TRBJ2-4 provide the parts outside the CDR3, is DAGVTQSPTHLIKTRGQQVTLRCSPKSGHDTVSWYQQALGQGPQFIFQYYEEEERQRGNFPDRFSGHQFPNYSSELNVNALLLGDSALYLCASSPGVAGGLAKNIQYFGAGTRLSVL.

This chain joins TRBV23-1 and TRBJ1-6; D may be TRBD1 (6 bases). TRBV23-1 is an ORF; its function is uncertain. The CDR3 has 13 residues. Trimming removed 6 bases from V and 13 bases from J, with 16 bases in between. The CDR3, as DNA: TGCGCCAGCAGCCCCCCGGACAGTTACCCCCTCCACTTT. Translation gives CASSPPDSYPLHF.

This chain connects TRBV3-1 (or the pseudogene TRBV3-2) to TRBJ2-3; 12 nucleotides match TRBD2. The junction had 12 bases not matched to a gene; V was cut back by 0 bases and J by 2 bases. The CDR3 is 20 amino acids. CDR1 LGHDT and CDR2 YNNKEL come from the germline V gene (reference sequence). The CDR3 protein is CASSQDTSGGYAPNTDTQYF. The CDR3 region has the DNA TGTGCCAGCAGCCAAGACACTAGCGGGGGGTACGCCCCAAACACAGATACGCAGTATTTT.

The V gene is TRBV7-2, the J gene TRBJ1-2; 10 nucleotides align to TRBD1. J lost 5 bases, V lost 5 bases, and 5 bases had no gene match. In germline, CDR1 is SGHTA, CDR2 FQGNSA. This CDR3 contains 14 residues. Written as DNA, the CDR3 is TGTGCCAGCAGCAGGGACAGGGGAGGGTATGGCTACACCTTC. The encoded protein is CASSRDRGGYGYTF.